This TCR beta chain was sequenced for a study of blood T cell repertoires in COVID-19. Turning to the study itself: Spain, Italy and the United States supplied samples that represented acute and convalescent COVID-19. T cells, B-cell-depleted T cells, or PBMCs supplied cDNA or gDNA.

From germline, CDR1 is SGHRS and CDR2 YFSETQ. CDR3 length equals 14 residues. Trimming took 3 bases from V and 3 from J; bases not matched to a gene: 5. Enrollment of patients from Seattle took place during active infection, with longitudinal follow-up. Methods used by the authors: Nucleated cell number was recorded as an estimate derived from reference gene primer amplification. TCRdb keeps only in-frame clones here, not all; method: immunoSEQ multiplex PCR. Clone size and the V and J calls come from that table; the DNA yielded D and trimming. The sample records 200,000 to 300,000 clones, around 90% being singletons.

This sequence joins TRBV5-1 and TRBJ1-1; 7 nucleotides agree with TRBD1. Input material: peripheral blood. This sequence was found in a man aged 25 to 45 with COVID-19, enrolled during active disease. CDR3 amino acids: CASSYDREDTEAFF. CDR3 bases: TGCGCCAGCAGCTACGACAGGGAGGACACTGAAGCTTTCTTT.